This T cell receptor beta chain was recorded in a study of post-analysis software for immune sequencing data. The overall study: Courses of disease covered relapsing-remitting, secondary progressive and progressive-relapsing multiple sclerosis.

Overall study results and limits: Analysis by F measure revealed that same-batch samples clustered strongly together. Relative to controls, patients had five TRBV segments at higher frequency, with TRBV5-6, TRBV5-1 and TRBV20-1 among these. Multiple sclerosis was associated with a significant reduction in normalized Chao1 diversity relative to controls.

Note on this clonotype: As yet, its antigen is unknown.

After removal of 2 bases from V and 2 bases from J, the junction contained 14 bases not matched to a gene. This CDR3 spans 18 amino acids. CDR1 is PRHDT, CDR2 FYEKMQ, per germline (reference sequence). Each TCR beta cDNA library carried unique molecular identifiers. From around 0.96 to 9.9 million T cells, roughly 540,000 cDNA molecules were obtained. MiXCR was run by TCRdb on the PCR reads, yielding one entry per CDR3 protein. The sample carries hundreds of thousands of distinct CDR3 sequences, 40% to 50% recorded once. The chain uses TRBV13 and TRBJ1-2; 7 bases fit TRBD1. This TCR derives from a girl between 10 and 17 years old with multiple sclerosis. The specimen was blood. The CDR3 region has the DNA TGTGCCAGCAGCTTATCGATGCAGGGGGAGCACAAAAACTATGGCTACACCTTC. Amino acids: CASSLSMQGEHKNYGYTF.